Below, 6 T cell receptor beta chains from the same sample are listed, as sequenced in a study of T cells after yellow fever vaccination. TCRdb redid the calling of the 5' RACE reads with MiXCR, one entry per CDR3 protein. The sample has around 340,000 distinct CDR3 sequences, around 13% seen once; the top ten hold 3.2%. The sequencing here drew on CD4+ T cells sorted from PBMCs, taken 15 days after the yellow fever booster vaccination. Every receptor here comes from a man aged 18 to 35 who received the YFV17D yellow fever vaccine.

This clonotype has only one observation. V gene TRBV20-1 combines with J gene TRBJ2-1; 8 bases fit TRBD2. CDR3 size: 14 residues. Germline V lookup: CDR1 DFQATT, CDR2 SNEGSKA (reference sequence). The trim removed 5 bases at V and 0 bases at J, leaving 3 bases unmatched. In nucleotides, the CDR3 is TGCAGTGCTGGCGGGGGGAGCTCCTACAATGAGCAGTTCTTC. It encodes CSAGGGSSYNEQFF.

V gene TRBV25-1 combines with J gene TRBJ1-4; D call uncertain. The germline CDR1 and CDR2 sequences are MGHDK and SYGVNS. The CDR3 runs to 14 residues. Trimming left V 4 bases short and J 7 bases short, with 13 bases between. This CDR3 reads CASSASVGFEKLFF. The CDR3 nucleotides are TGTGCCAGCAGTGCCAGCGTAGGGTTTGAAAAACTGTTTTTT.

The rearrangement joins TRBV7-2 to TRBJ1-3; D is uncertain. CDR3 size: 15 residues. Trimming cost V 6 bases and J 0 bases, with 12 bases left between them. The V gene's germline CDR1 is SGHTA and CDR2 FQGNSA. The CDR3 sequence: CASRLSMVSGNTIYF. The DNA for the CDR3 is TGTGCCAGCAGACTATCGATGGTCTCTGGAAACACCATATATTTT.

The chain combines TRBV28 with TRBJ2-3, with TRBD2 matching over 9 bases. The CDR3 consists of 15 residues. Germline CDR1 and CDR2: MDHEN and SYDVKM. The V and J ends lost 3 bases and 2 bases, in that order; junction bases with no gene match: 3. CDR3 DNA sequence: TGTGCCAGCAGTTTGGCTAGCGGGGTCACAGATACGCAGTATTTT. Its protein is CASSLASGVTDTQYF. Together with reference TRBV28 and TRBJ2-3, the CDR3 gives the full variable domain: DVKVTQSSRYLVKRTGEKVFLECVQDMDHENMFWYRQDPGLGLRLIYFSYDVKMKEKGDIPEGYSVSREKKERFSLILESASTNQTSMYLCASSLASGVTDTQYFGPGTRLTVL.

This chain joins TRBV11-1 and TRBJ2-2, with D possibly TRBD2 on 7 matching bases. Per the germline V gene, CDR1 is SGHAT and CDR2 is FQDESV (reference sequence). The V end was cut by 5 bases, the J end by 6 bases, with 16 bases between. The CDR3 is made up of 15 amino acids. The CDR3 DNA sequence: TGTGCCAGCAGCCCCTGGGGGGGGCAAGCCGGGGAGCTGTTTTTT. The encoded protein is CASSPWGGQAGELFF.

A few counts support this clonotype. V is TRBV7-9 and J is TRBJ2-1, with 7 bases fitting TRBD2. Germline V gene sequence: CDR1 SEHNR, CDR2 FQNEAQ (reference sequence). V lost 5 bases to trimming and J lost 5 bases; unmatched junction nucleotides: 6. This CDR3 has 14 amino acids. CDR3 sequence (DNA): TGTGCCAGCAGCCTCCTGGGAGGGAACAATGAGCAGTTCTTC. Protein product: CASSLLGGNNEQFF.